This T cell receptor (beta chain) was identified during a study of control samples from healthy donors and cancer patients. TCRdb keeps only in-frame clones here, not all; method: immunoSEQ multiplex PCR. The data show roughly 26,000 clones, over 75% seen once. Trimming removed 3 bases from V and 8 bases from J, with 14 bases in between. The germline V gene has CDR1 KGHSH and CDR2 LQKENI. The CDR3 spans 14 residues. This sequence joins TRBV18 and TRBJ2-1; D unresolved. What was sequenced was PBMCs. The TCR sequence derives from a woman aged 55-75 years with head and neck cancer. DNA for the CDR3: TGTGCCAGCTCACCGGGCAGCTCTGGGGATGAGCAGTTCTTC. This codes for CASSPGSSGDEQFF. Full variable domain (missing parts from reference TRBV18 and TRBJ2-1): NAGVMQNPRHLVRRRGQEARLRCSPMKGHSHVYWYRQLPEEGLKFMVYLQKENIIDESGMPKERFSAEFPKEGPSILRIQQVVRGDSAAYFCASSPGSSGDEQFFGPGTRLTVL.